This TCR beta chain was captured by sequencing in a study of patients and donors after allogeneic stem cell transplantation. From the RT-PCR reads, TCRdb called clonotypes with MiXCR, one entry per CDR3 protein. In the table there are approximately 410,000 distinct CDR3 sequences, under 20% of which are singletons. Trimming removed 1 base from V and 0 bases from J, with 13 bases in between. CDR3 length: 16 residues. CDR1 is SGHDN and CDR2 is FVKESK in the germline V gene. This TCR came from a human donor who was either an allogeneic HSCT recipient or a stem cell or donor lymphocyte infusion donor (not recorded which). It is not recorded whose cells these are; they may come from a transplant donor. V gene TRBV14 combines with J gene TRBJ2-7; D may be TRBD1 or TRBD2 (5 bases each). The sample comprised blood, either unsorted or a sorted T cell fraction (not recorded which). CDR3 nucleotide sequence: TGTGCCAGCAGCCAAGTCGGGGCAGGTCGCTCCTACGAGCAGTACTTC. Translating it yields CASSQVGAGRSYEQYF.